The sample holds a few counts of the clone carrying this T cell receptor (beta chain). The record originates from a study of CD8 T cells in Susac syndrome. Per the germline V gene, CDR1 is SGHRS and CDR2 is YFSETQ. The CDR3 loop spans 13 amino acids. The V end lost 0 bases, the J end lost 2 bases, and 5 bases lay between the germline ends. Reverse transcription of roughly 0.5 to 1 ug RNA used random hexamers. Coverage of TCR beta CDR3 amplification by immunoSEQ multiplex PCR extended to 54 Vbeta and 13 Jbeta. A single record per CDR3 protein comes from TCRdb applying MiXCR to the immunoSEQ multiplex PCR reads. The sample has 150,000 to 200,000 distinct CDR3 sequences, 90% to 95% seen once.

V is TRBV5-1 and J is TRBJ2-5, with D uncertain. The specimen sequenced was CD4+ T cells from PBMCs. The clonotype originates from a human donor with Susac syndrome. The DNA of the CDR3 is TGCGCCAGCAGCTTGGACCAGCAAGAGACCCAGTACTTC. Translated, it gives CASSLDQQETQYF.